This record concerns one TCR beta chain sequence. This entry comes from a study of cytomegalovirus exposure and HLA in healthy donors. Germline values: CDR1 MNHEY, CDR2 SMNVEV (reference sequence). CDR3 size: 18 residues. V was shortened by 2 bases and J by 4 bases, with 23 bases between the two germline ends. Use of 60 Vbeta and 13 Jbeta primers characterized the PCR. Method: immunoSEQ multiplex PCR; TCRdb's copy keeps in-frame clones and lacks some. The sample has about 140,000 clones; roughly 80% are singletons. This receptor was obtained from a woman between 40 and 50 years old in good health and CMV-seropositive. The sequenced material came from PBMCs. This chain connects TRBV27 to TRBJ1-2; a weak D match, TRBD1 (6 bases). As DNA, the CDR3 is TGTGCCAGCAGTTTAGGGGCGACAGGCCGTGTTTCTCCCTATGGCTACACCTTC. Protein sequence: CASSLGATGRVSPYGYTF.